This T cell receptor (beta chain) was recorded in a study of blood T cell repertoires in COVID-19. The overall study: PBMCs, B-cell-depleted T cells, or T cells were the source of the cDNA or gDNA that made up the material.

Trimming removed 3 bases from V and 7 bases from J; junction bases left unmatched: 15. The CDR3 spans 17 residues. Per germline, CDR1 LGHDT and CDR2 YNNKEL (reference sequence). Donors were grouped by their self-reported clinical history. In the original analysis: Using reference gene primer amplification, nucleated cell counts were estimated. Sequenced by immunoSEQ multiplex PCR; TCRdb stores in-frame clones only, minus some. From that table come the V and J calls and clone size; the DNA was used to work out D and trimming. Here the sample spans under 200,000 clones, roughly 88% being singletons. The chain uses TRBV3-1 (or the pseudogene TRBV3-2) and TRBJ2-1; 7 positions match TRBD2. This receptor was obtained from a middle-aged man with acute COVID-19. The sequencing sample was made of PBMCs or T cells enriched from blood (not recorded which). The CDR3 protein is CASSHKSRTGAGNEQFF. Written as DNA, the CDR3 is TGTGCCAGCAGCCATAAAAGCAGGACGGGAGCGGGGAATGAGCAGTTCTTC.